Shown below are 18 T cell receptor beta chains from a single sample sequenced in a study of glioma-infiltrating T cells after dendritic cell vaccination. Time point denoted: after dendritic cell vaccination, including at tumor progression/relapse. Profiled with immunoSEQ multiplex PCR; TCRdb holds only in-frame clones, not every one. The sample includes roughly 85,000 clones, 85% of them seen just once. Sequenced material: blood, taken after dendritic cell vaccination. The receptors here all came from a human donor with glioblastoma.

The chain combines TRBV28 with TRBJ2-7; D unclear. V was pared by 1 base and J by 1 base, with 14 bases between. The germline CDR1 and CDR2 sequences are MDHEN and SYDVKM. CDR3 length: 16 residues. CDR3 DNA: TGTGCCAGCAGTTTATACCCACCAGGAATTTCCTACGAGCAGTACTTC. Amino acid sequence: CASSLYPPGISYEQYF.

The V call is TRBV10-3, the J call TRBJ1-2, with D tentatively TRBD1 (5 bases). The CDR3 sequence is 14 residues long. The V gene's germline CDR1 is ENHRY and CDR2 SYGVKD. V lost 3 bases and J lost 4, with 12 bases in between. CDR3 loop: CAISERGNVYGYTF. The CDR3 DNA sequence: TGTGCCATCAGTGAACGGGGGAATGTCTATGGCTACACCTTC.

The V and J genes are TRBV6-5 and TRBJ1-3; a weak D match, TRBD1 (6 bases). V lost 10 bases, J lost 0 bases, and 16 bases lay in between. There are 15 residues in the CDR3. Germline values: CDR1 MNHEY, CDR2 SVGAGI. The CDR3 here is CATSRGGPSGNTIYF. The CDR3 bases are TGTGCCACCTCAAGGGGGGGACCCTCTGGAAACACCATATATTTT.

The genes are TRBV5-6 and TRBJ2-1; D perhaps matches TRBD1 (6 bases). The CDR3 spans 11 residues. Per the germline V gene, CDR1 is SGHDT and CDR2 is YYEEEE. The V gene lost 6 bases and the J gene lost 6 bases, with 7 bases spanning the gap. CDR3 DNA: TGTGCCAGCACCAGGGGCAATGAGCAGTTCTTC. It is translated as CASTRGNEQFF.

The J gene is TRBJ2-3, the V gene TRBV29-1; 8 bases are a match to TRBD1. The germline V gene encodes CDR1 SQVTM and CDR2 ANQGSEA. Losses at the gene ends were 4 bases for V and 3 bases for J; bases not matched to a gene: 12. This CDR3 is built from 16 residues. CDR3 in DNA: TGCAGCGTTGGTGGTTCAGGGGGCCTCTGGACAGATACGCAGTATTTT. It translates to CSVGGSGGLWTDTQYF.

The chain uses TRBV29-1 and TRBJ1-1; D gene unclear. The CDR3 has 13 amino acids. The germline V and J ends were trimmed by 0 bases and 8 bases, with 13 bases remaining between them. The germline V gene has CDR1 SQVTM and CDR2 ANQGSEA. The DNA of the CDR3 is TGCAGCGTTGAAGATCCCAAGAAGAGGGAAGCTTTCTTT. This codes for CSVEDPKKREAFF. The variable domain in full, completed from reference TRBV29-1 and TRBJ1-1, reads SAVISQKPSRDICQRGTSLTIQCQVDSQVTMMFWYRQQPGQSLTLIATANQGSEATYESGFVIDKFPISRPNLTFSTLTVSNMSPEDSSIYLCSVEDPKKREAFFGQGTRLTVV.

V gene TRBV25-1 combines with J gene TRBJ1-2, with a possible D match to TRBD1 (6 bases). Per germline, CDR1 MGHDK and CDR2 SYGVNS. Trimming took off 2 bases at V and 8 bases at J, with 18 bases between the two ends. The CDR3 spans 15 residues. The DNA for the CDR3 is TGTGCCAGCAGTGAAGGGGGCAGGGAGATGGGGGGCTACACCTTC. The encoded protein is CASSEGGREMGGYTF.

This chain joins TRBV4-3 and TRBJ1-1; D might be TRBD1 (6 bases). Germline V CDR1 and CDR2: LGHNA, YSLEER. CDR3 length: 14 amino acids. V lost 2 bases to trimming and J lost 4 bases, with 11 bases between them. CDR3 loop: CASSQTGFSTEAFF. CDR3 DNA: TGCGCCAGCAGCCAAACAGGGTTTAGCACTGAAGCTTTCTTT.

This clone was seen a few times. J is TRBJ1-2 and V is TRBV6-1; TRBD1 matches at 8 bases. This CDR3 has 13 amino acids. Trimming cost V 4 bases and J 4 bases; bases outside gene matches: 2. In germline, CDR1 is MNHNS, CDR2 SASEGT. The CDR3 DNA is TGTGCCAGCAGTGGGACAGGGCTCTATGGCTACACCTTC. Its translation is CASSGTGLYGYTF.

V usage is TRBV30 and J usage is TRBJ2-1; TRBD2 is a possible D gene (6 bases). The length of the CDR3 is 14 residues. V lost 4 bases, J lost 0 bases, and 10 bases lay in between. CDR1 is GTSNPN and CDR2 is SVGIG in the germline V gene (reference sequence). In nucleotides, the CDR3 is TGTGCCTGGAATGACGGGAGCTCCTACAATGAGCAGTTCTTC. Its translation is CAWNDGSSYNEQFF.

The J gene is TRBJ2-1, the V gene TRBV11-3; 7 bases map to TRBD1. Trimming removed 5 bases from V and 9 bases from J; junction bases left unmatched: 10. The CDR3 loop spans 14 amino acids. CDR1 SGHNT and CDR2 YENEEA come from the germline V gene. DNA for the CDR3: TGTGCCAGCAGCCCACGACAGGGCGGATCTGAGCAGTTCTTC. Its translation is CASSPRQGGSEQFF.

The CDR3 DNA reads as TGTGCCAGCAGCCAGGGACAGGTCCTGACTGAAGCTTTCTTT. Protein sequence: CASSQGQVLTEAFF. The rearrangement links TRBV5-4 to TRBJ1-1; 8 nucleotides align to TRBD1. This CDR3 is built from 14 residues. Germline CDR1 SGHNT, CDR2 YYREEE (reference sequence). Unmatched junction bases numbered 7, after V lost 4 bases and J lost 5 bases.

This chain links TRBV2 with TRBJ2-5; no clear D gene. V was cut by 4 bases and J by 3 bases, with 6 bases left in between. The germline gives CDR1 SNHLY, CDR2 FYNNEI. There are 12 residues in the CDR3. The CDR3 loop is CASSGQKETQYF. In DNA form, the CDR3 reads TGTGCCAGCAGTGGCCAGAAAGAGACCCAGTACTTC.

This clone has a single count. The CDR3 nucleotides are TGTGCCAGCAGCTTAGTAAATAGCGGGACAGATACGCAGTATTTT. Its translation is CASSLVNSGTDTQYF. The chain recombines TRBV7-2 with TRBJ2-3; TRBD2 matches 7 bases. Germline lookup yields CDR1 SGHTA and CDR2 FQGNSA. Trimming took 1 base from V and 3 from J; bases not matched to a gene: 4. CDR3 length: 15 residues.

V and J are TRBV30 and TRBJ2-2, with TRBD2 identical over 12 bases. V trimming: 4 bases; J trimming: 3 bases; junction bases outside the gene matches: 6. This CDR3 region has 16 residues. The germline gives CDR1 GTSNPN, CDR2 SVGIG (reference sequence). The CDR3 bases are TGTGCCTGGAATCCCCTAGCGGGAGGGGACACCGGGGAGCTGTTTTTT. Its protein is CAWNPLAGGDTGELFF.

This chain joins TRBV11-2 and TRBJ2-1, with TRBD2 matching 11 bases. Germline loops: CDR1 SGHAT, CDR2 FQNNGV. This CDR3 contains 15 residues. J was trimmed by 6 bases and V by 5 bases; bases with no gene match: 6. CDR3: CASSPVAGGSNEQFF. Here the CDR3 DNA reads TGTGCCAGCAGCCCAGTAGCGGGAGGGAGCAATGAGCAGTTCTTC.

The V gene is TRBV6-5, the J gene TRBJ1-1; perhaps TRBD1 as D (6 bases). The CDR3 has 14 amino acids. The ends were cut back, 1 base at V and 2 bases at J, with 8 bases in the middle. Germline CDR1 and CDR2: MNHEY and SVGAGI. Written as DNA, the CDR3 is TGTGCCAGCAGTTACTGGGACACAAACACTGAAGCTTTCTTT. Protein: CASSYWDTNTEAFF.

This clone was observed a handful of times. This specimen includes other DNA sequences encoding the same CDR3. J is TRBJ1-2 and V is TRBV6-1, with a weak D call TRBD1 (6 bases). The CDR3 consists of 13 residues. Germline assignment: CDR1 MNHNS and CDR2 SASEGT. Trimming pared 6 bases from V and 8 bases from J, leaving 16 bases between. Here the CDR3 reads CASSVAGARGYTF. The DNA of the CDR3 is TGTGCCAGCAGCGTCGCGGGGGCACGAGGCTACACCTTC.